The 10 T cell receptor beta chains below come from one sample, sequenced in a study of beta chain features in type 1 diabetes. The authors reverse transcribed all of the isolated RNA, so sequencing captured expressed TCRB transcripts. The method was immunoSEQ multiplex PCR; TCRdb's version includes in-frame clones alone and lacks a portion of them. The data show some 160,000 clones, 7.5% to 10% seen once. Sequenced sample: central memory CD4+ T cells from blood. The source of these receptors is a woman younger than 30 in good health.

This clone came up a few times. This sequence joins TRBV4-1 and TRBJ2-5, with 13 bases fitting TRBD2. V shed 3 bases, J shed 6 bases, and the junction held 7 bases outside the gene matches. This CDR3 has 16 amino acids. The V gene's germline CDR1 is MGHRA and CDR2 YSYEKL. The CDR3 region has the DNA TGCGCCAGCAGCCATTCCGGGACTAGCGGGATAAAGACCCAGTACTTC. It specifies CASSHSGTSGIKTQYF.

This clone was counted between two and nine times. V usage is TRBV12-5 and J usage is TRBJ2-7; no reliable D call. Trimming removed 6 bases from V and 0 bases from J, with 9 bases in between. The CDR3 has 13 amino acids. Germline V CDR1 and CDR2: LGHNT, FRNRAP. This CDR3 reads CASGLLNSYEQYF. CDR3 coding DNA: TGTGCTAGTGGCCTATTAAACTCCTACGAGCAGTACTTC.

By share, this clone ranks as medium-sized. This chain links TRBV4-1 with TRBJ2-1; TRBD2 aligns across 10 bases. The germline gives CDR1 MGHRA, CDR2 YSYEKL. This CDR3 has 14 residues. With V trimmed by 5 bases and J by 5 bases, 3 bases remained unmatched. CDR3 region: CASSIGLADNEQFF. Written as DNA, the CDR3 is TGCGCCAGCAGCATTGGACTAGCGGACAATGAGCAGTTCTTC.

The gene calls are TRBV10-3 and TRBJ1-5; 7 nucleotides line up with TRBD1. The trim removed 5 bases at V and 8 bases at J, leaving 3 bases unmatched. The CDR3 contains 12 residues. Germline assignment: CDR1 ENHRY and CDR2 SYGVKD. For the CDR3, the DNA is TGTGCCATCAGTTCGACAGGGAAGCCCCAGCATTTT. It yields the protein CAISSTGKPQHF.

This clone was found a few times. This chain joins TRBV11-2 and TRBJ2-1, with a possible D match to TRBD2 (5 bases). The CDR3 is made up of 17 amino acids. In germline, CDR1 is SGHAT, CDR2 FQNNGV. V shed 1 base and J shed 3 bases, with 16 bases lying between them. The CDR3 nucleotides are TGTGCCAGCAGCTTAGCTGGGGAGCCCCGGGGCTACAATGAGCAGTTCTTC. Encoded protein: CASSLAGEPRGYNEQFF.

The V gene is TRBV30, the J gene TRBJ1-3; 7 bases are shared with TRBD1. Germline CDR1 reads GTSNPN; CDR2 reads SVGIG (reference sequence). CDR3 length: 15 residues. J lost 4 bases, V lost 3 bases, and 9 bases had no gene match. The DNA of the CDR3 is TGTGCCTGGAGGCCCCCGACAGGGCTCGGAAACACCATATATTTT. Encoded protein: CAWRPPTGLGNTIYF.

The chain has TRBV18 and TRBJ2-1; 8 bases are a match to TRBD2. Per the germline V gene, CDR1 is KGHSH and CDR2 is LQKENI. The CDR3 length is 16 residues. V was clipped by 1 base and J by 8 bases; unmatched bases: 10. The CDR3 protein is CASSPLGPGGHHEQFF. The CDR3 nucleotides are TGTGCCAGCTCACCACTCGGGCCGGGAGGGCACCATGAGCAGTTCTTC.

This clone occurred a few times. J is TRBJ1-1 and V is TRBV11-2; a possible D gene is TRBD1 (6 bases). Per germline, CDR1 SGHAT and CDR2 FQNNGV. V lost 4 bases, J lost 13 bases, and 16 bases lay in between. The CDR3 is 12 amino acids. CDR3 sequence (DNA): TGTGCCAGCAGCTCCGATTTGGGCAGGGGTTTCTTT. It yields the protein CASSSDLGRGFF.

In its sample, this clone was seen a few times. The chain has TRBV7-2 and TRBJ2-1; TRBD2 matches at 9 bases. Trimming cost V 4 bases and J 4 bases; bases outside gene matches: 11. The CDR3 is 17 residues long. Germline loops: CDR1 SGHTA, CDR2 FQGNSA. CDR3 nucleotide sequence: TGTGCCAGCAGCTCGGAGGGTAGCGGGAGACCTTACAATGAGCAGTTCTTC. This gives the protein CASSSEGSGRPYNEQFF.

This clone has just a few counts. This chain joins TRBV14 and TRBJ2-7; possibly TRBD1 for D (6 bases). V gave up 0 bases and J gave up 0 bases, with 12 bases separating them. This CDR3 spans 16 amino acids. The V gene's germline CDR1 is SGHDN and CDR2 FVKESK. The CDR3 DNA reads TGTGCCAGCAGCCAAGATGTTCAGGGGCGCTCCTACGAGCAGTACTTC. This sequence encodes CASSQDVQGRSYEQYF.